The 11 T cell receptor beta chains given below trace back to one sample, sequenced in a study of T-cell memory formation after mild COVID-19. TCRdb ran MiXCR on the 5' RACE reads and lists one entry per CDR3 protein. The sample consists of roughly 500,000 distinct CDR3 sequences, 20% of them appearing once. The specimen was PBMCs or a T cell subset sorted from them (not recorded which). All receptors come from an adult woman who had mild COVID-19 (a few samples of this study predate the infection). Cell type and time point are not known.

CDR3 nucleotide sequence: TGTGCCAGCAGTTTATACGGGGGGCCCAACAATGAGCAGTTCTTC. Amino acid sequence: CASSLYGGPNNEQFF. J is TRBJ2-1 and V is TRBV27, with TRBD2 as a possible D gene (7 bases). The germline CDR1 and CDR2 sequences are MNHEY and SMNVEV (reference sequence). The CDR3 length is 15 residues. V lost 1 base and J 5 bases, leaving 12 bases between the germline ends.

V is TRBV14 and J is TRBJ2-7; D call uncertain. Germline values: CDR1 SGHDN, CDR2 FVKESK. The germline V and J ends were trimmed by 2 bases and 4 bases, with 12 bases remaining between them. The CDR3 totals 14 residues. DNA for the CDR3: TGTGCCAGCAGCCAACTCATTAACAGTTACGAGCAGTACTTC. Translating it yields CASSQLINSYEQYF. The entire variable domain, with the rest obtained from reference TRBV14 and TRBJ2-7, is as follows: EAGVTQFPSHSVIEKGQTVTLRCDPISGHDNLYWYRRVMGKEIKFLLHFVKESKQDESGMPNNRFLAERTGGTYSTLKVQPAELEDSGVYFCASSQLINSYEQYFGPGTRLTVT.

The chain joins TRBV6-2 or TRBV6-3 to TRBJ2-3, with TRBD1 identical over 9 bases. After removal of 6 bases from V and 4 bases from J, the junction contained 5 bases not matched to a gene. The length of the CDR3 is 14 residues. Germline assignment: CDR1 MNHEY and CDR2 SVGEGT. The DNA for the CDR3 is TGTGCCAGCAGACGACAGGGGGTCTCAGATACGCAGTATTTT. It codes for CASRRQGVSDTQYF.

The chain links TRBV7-7 to TRBJ2-1; D is unclear. The CDR3 spans 13 residues. The ends were cut back, 1 base at V and 7 bases at J, with 8 bases in the middle. CDR1 and CDR2 from the germline V gene are SSHAT and FNYEAQ (reference sequence). The CDR3: CASSLDRINEQFF. The CDR3 DNA reads TGTGCCAGCAGCTTAGACAGAATTAATGAGCAGTTCTTC.

This clonotype has more than one count but fewer than ten. The chain links TRBV12-3 or TRBV12-4 to TRBJ2-2; no definite D call. Trimming pared 7 bases from V and 3 bases from J, leaving 9 bases between. CDR3 length: 13 amino acids. This CDR3 is CASTEGYTGELFF. CDR3 DNA sequence: TGTGCCAGCACCGAAGGGTACACCGGGGAGCTGTTTTTT.

This clonotype was picked up a small number of times. The chain combines TRBV20-1 with TRBJ2-7, with D possibly TRBD2 on 6 matching bases. CDR1 DFQATT and CDR2 SNEGSKA come from the germline V gene (reference sequence). This CDR3 region has 13 residues. The germline V and J ends were trimmed by 1 base and 6 bases, with 13 bases remaining between them. The DNA for the CDR3 is TGCAGTGCTAGAGTTCCAGCGGGCCTCGAGCAGTACTTC. Translation: CSARVPAGLEQYF.

V gene TRBV9 combines with J gene TRBJ2-2; TRBD1 matches at 8 bases. The CDR3 totals 15 residues. V was clipped by 0 bases and J by 5 bases; unmatched bases: 3. Germline V gene sequence: CDR1 SGDLS, CDR2 YYNGEE. The CDR3 coding sequence is TGTGCCAGCAGCGTAGCACAGGGGGGAACCGGGGAGCTGTTTTTT. It translates to CASSVAQGGTGELFF.

V is TRBV5-1 and J is TRBJ2-7; TRBD2 matches at 9 bases. From germline, CDR1 is SGHRS and CDR2 YFSETQ. V lost 4 bases, J lost 5 bases, and 10 bases stayed unmatched. The CDR3 has 15 residues. The CDR3: CASSIFGGRADEQYF. DNA of the CDR3: TGCGCCAGCAGCATATTCGGCGGGAGGGCCGACGAGCAGTACTTC.

This clonotype was observed a few times. The chain uses TRBV7-6 and TRBJ2-1; the D gene is possibly TRBD1 (6 bases). In germline, CDR1 is SGHVS, CDR2 FNYEAQ. Trimming left V 5 bases short and J 2 bases short, with 13 bases between. This CDR3 spans 15 amino acids. CDR3 in amino acids: CASSTRDIAYNEQFF. The DNA of the CDR3 is TGTGCCAGCAGCACCCGGGACATCGCCTACAATGAGCAGTTCTTC. Filled out from reference TRBV7-6 and TRBJ2-1, the complete variable domain reads GAGVSQSPRYKVTKRGQDVALRCDPISGHVSLYWYRQALGQGPEFLTYFNYEAQQDKSGLPNDRFSAERPEGSISTLTIQRTEQRDSAMYRCASSTRDIAYNEQFFGPGTRLTVL.

The chain recombines TRBV30 with TRBJ2-3, with 7 nucleotides matching TRBD1. The germline V gene has CDR1 GTSNPN and CDR2 SVGIG (reference sequence). The CDR3 has 14 amino acids. J was trimmed by 6 bases and V by 4 bases; bases with no gene match: 10. This CDR3 reads CAWNRNRGPDTQYF. CDR3 nucleotides: TGTGCCTGGAACCGCAACAGGGGACCCGATACGCAGTATTTT.

This clonotype has only a few counts. The chain links TRBV6-5 to TRBJ1-2; weak D call: TRBD1 (5 bases). CDR3 length: 15 residues. Germline CDR1 is MNHEY and CDR2 is SVGAGI. Trimming took 7 bases from V and 7 from J, leaving 22 bases between them. In DNA, the CDR3 is TGTGCCAGCAAAGTGCCGGGGACCGGGTCGAGTGGCTACACCTTC. Translated, it gives CASKVPGTGSSGYTF.